This T cell receptor (beta chain) was identified in a study of T cells after yellow fever vaccination. Findings of the study overall: CD4 and CD8 compartments shared a small share of clonotypes.

This clonotype was found a few times. Its matching antigen is unknown. The CDR3 loop spans 13 amino acids. Trimming shortened V by 1 base and J by 5 bases, and 8 bases separated the two germline ends. Germline lookup yields CDR1 MNHEY and CDR2 SMNVEV (reference sequence). It was through 5'RACE template switching that TCR cDNA was made, with a universal primer site and UMIs added. TCRdb used MiXCR to reprocess the 5' RACE reads, holding one entry per CDR3 protein. The sample includes approximately 300,000 distinct CDR3 sequences, approximately 9% of them seen just once. The source material was PBMCs, sampled on the day of the first yellow fever vaccination. J is TRBJ1-1 and V is TRBV27, with no clear D. The sequence was collected from a man between 18 and 35 years old who received the YFV17D yellow fever vaccine. The CDR3 spells CASSLFMGTEAFF. The CDR3 DNA reads as TGTGCCAGCAGTTTATTTATGGGGACTGAAGCTTTCTTT.